This T cell receptor (beta chain) stems from a study of long-term antiretroviral therapy in people with HIV (dated 2022 in TCRdb). Describing the broader study: The earliest samples were collected about a decade before the 2015 WHO recommendation for immediate ART, when ART was typically delayed until CD4 counts fell. Of the approximately 30 participants with HIV, more than 10 were female. A total of 192 cryopreserved PBMC samples were contributed to the cohort by 30 adults with confirmed HIV infection, with samples collected serially over a mean of approximately six years (range 1-12). Test extractions of a monoclonal T-cell line alongside under 35 polyclonal samples showed no cross-contamination during QIAcube processing. Whether ART initiation and durable HIV suppression were associated with changes in peripheral blood TRB repertoire composition and diversity was tested in a retrospective serial study. Study-wide conclusions, independent of this receptor: Narrower CDR3 length ranges were observed in HIV repertoires than in controls, and an antigen-experienced repertoire with only a slight naive shift after ART was suggested by the network structure. A significant increase in TRB diversity was found to be associated with ART initiation, although TRB diversity was observed to remain significantly below that of transplant donor controls even after long-term ART. Limited PBMC availability meant only the TCR beta chain was sequenced, without alpha chain pairing. No data were available on ART adherence, viral resistance or therapy changes, limiting inferences about post-ART repertoire changes. The repertoire was dominated across all time points by expanded TRB clones identified before ART initiation, although this dominance was seen to fluctuate and to decrease in many PLHIV after ART. The samples span the years 2004 to 2017, and the ART regimens used may be less effective than current regimens. Because pre-ART samples had limited cell numbers, unsorted PBMC were profiled rather than sorted CD4+ and CD8+ T cells.

Ends trimmed: V by 4 bases, J by 6 bases; bases unmatched to a gene: 3. The germline V gene encodes CDR1 SGHKS and CDR2 YYEKEE (reference sequence). The CDR3, cysteine through phenylalanine, is 14 amino acids long. Only CDR3 DNA is held: 42 bases, read in frame from base 1. The immunoSEQ hsTCRB v3.0 assay was used at survey level resolution to sequence the TRB variable region. A depth of roughly 35,000-50,000 T-cell genomes per sample was targeted for TRB sequencing. An Illumina MiSeq with a v3 150-cycle kit was used to sequence the pooled TRB libraries. In the original analysis: Repertoire analysis was performed in R inside a reproducible Nextflow workflow that covered QC, data transformation and analysis. LymphoSeq2, an R package for AIRR-Seq data exploration, was used to implement custom analyses. Several samples that produced fewer than 5000 total TRB sequences were removed, so some 190 HIV repertoires were analyzed. Among the 180 to 200 retained HIV repertoires, roughly 60 were collected before ART initiation and 120 to 130 were collected after ART initiation. Each repertoire was downsampled to 5000 TRB nucleotide sequences, and summary statistics were averaged across 100 downsampling iterations. TRB sequences were retained for analysis only if CDR3 regions of at least seven amino acids were present. Diversity was assessed using a clonality score derived from Shannon entropy and using the Gini coefficient. Repertoire networks linked the top 5000 CDR3 amino acid sequences whenever two sequences differed by an edit distance of one. For TRB CDR3 amino acid sequences, GLIPH2 was used to predict antigen specificity groups and MHC restriction. To flag known associations with CMV, EBV, HIV or tissue antigens, CDR3 amino acid sequences were compared against VDJdb and McPAS-TCR. Pre-ART, post-ART and control groups were compared with Wilcoxon signed-rank tests and Holm-Bonferroni correction. The immuneACCESS repertoire file appears here via TCRdb, limited to in-frame rearrangements. These files lack a portion of the clones; in checked studies, under half of the deficit traces to unresolved V genes, and the cause of the others is not known. The V and J calls and clone size are taken from that table; D and trimming were inferred from the DNA. Across this sample there are 32,000 or so clones, with about nine tenths seen only once. The top ten clones comprise around 9% of the sample.

To be included, a participant needed at least one PBMC sample from before ART initiation plus at least two post-ART samples. All participants with HIV were treated in the United States of America. Cryopreserved samples of about 1-10 million PBMC were thawed and washed before DNA extraction. At the time of the earliest PBMC sample, participants with HIV were aged between roughly 20 and 55 years. Each participant contributed PBMC samples from 1-4 timepoints before ART initiation and 2-8 timepoints after ART initiation, with a median of 7 samples. For every participant, serial HIV viral load, CD4+ T-cell count, ART history and demographic data were obtained. A Qiagen kit on a QIAcube was used to extract genomic DNA from unsorted PBMC, with samples processed in batches of 12. To note about this clone: No cognate antigen has been identified for it. Per-base qualities were not stored, and no clone one base away is much larger.

The source is a man between 50 and 59 years old with HIV. This receptor chain uses TRBV5-5 and TRBJ1-6, and TRBD1 aligns with 8 junction nucleotides. Here the sequenced sample was unsorted PBMCs, taken 3.2 years before starting antiretroviral therapy. The bases read TGTGCCAGCAGCCTGGACAGGGTTAATTCACCCCTCCACTTT. Its translation is CASSLDRVNSPLHF.